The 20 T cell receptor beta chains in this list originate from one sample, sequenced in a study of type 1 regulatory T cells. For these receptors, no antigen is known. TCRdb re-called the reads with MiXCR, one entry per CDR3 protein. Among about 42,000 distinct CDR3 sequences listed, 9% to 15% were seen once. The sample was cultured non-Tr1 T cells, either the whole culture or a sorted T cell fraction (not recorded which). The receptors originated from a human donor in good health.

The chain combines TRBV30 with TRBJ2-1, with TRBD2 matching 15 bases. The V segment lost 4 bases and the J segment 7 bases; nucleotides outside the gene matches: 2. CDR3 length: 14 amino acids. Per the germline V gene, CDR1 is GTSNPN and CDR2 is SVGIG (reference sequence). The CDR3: CAWKGTSGRNEQFF. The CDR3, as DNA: TGTGCCTGGAAGGGGACTAGCGGGAGGAATGAGCAGTTCTTC. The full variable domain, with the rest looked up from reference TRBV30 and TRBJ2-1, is SQTIHQWPATLVQPVGSPLSLECTVEGTSNPNLYWYRQAAGRGLQLLFYSVGIGQISSEVPQNLSASRPQDRQFILSSKKLLLSDSGFYLCAWKGTSGRNEQFFGPGTRLTVL.

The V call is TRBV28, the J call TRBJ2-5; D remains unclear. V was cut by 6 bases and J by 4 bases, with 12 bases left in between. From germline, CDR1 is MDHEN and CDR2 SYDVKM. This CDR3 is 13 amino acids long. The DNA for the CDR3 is TGTGCCAGCAGCCCCCTCAGGACAGAGACCCAGTACTTC. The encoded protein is CASSPLRTETQYF.

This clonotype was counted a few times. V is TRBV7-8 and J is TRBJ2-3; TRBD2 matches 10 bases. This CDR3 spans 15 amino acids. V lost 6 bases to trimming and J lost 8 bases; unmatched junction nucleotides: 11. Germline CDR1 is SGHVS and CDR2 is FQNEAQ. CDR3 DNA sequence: TGTGCCAGCAGTCGACTAGCGGGCGATCTTGGTACGCAGTATTTT. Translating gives CASSRLAGDLGTQYF.

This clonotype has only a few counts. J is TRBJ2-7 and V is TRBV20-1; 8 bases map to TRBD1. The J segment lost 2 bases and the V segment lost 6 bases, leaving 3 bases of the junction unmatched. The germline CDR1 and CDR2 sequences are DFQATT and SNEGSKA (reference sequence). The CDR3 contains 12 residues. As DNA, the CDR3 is TGCAGTGCCTGGACAGGGACCTACGAGCAGTACTTC. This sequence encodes CSAWTGTYEQYF.

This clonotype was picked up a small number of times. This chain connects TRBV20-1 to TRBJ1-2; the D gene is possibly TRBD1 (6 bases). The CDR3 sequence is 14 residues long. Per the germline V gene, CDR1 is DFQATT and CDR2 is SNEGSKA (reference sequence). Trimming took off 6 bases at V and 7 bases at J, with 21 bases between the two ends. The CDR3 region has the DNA TGCAGTGCCCTCCCCCCCACAGGGCTCTCTGGCTACACCTTC. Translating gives CSALPPTGLSGYTF.

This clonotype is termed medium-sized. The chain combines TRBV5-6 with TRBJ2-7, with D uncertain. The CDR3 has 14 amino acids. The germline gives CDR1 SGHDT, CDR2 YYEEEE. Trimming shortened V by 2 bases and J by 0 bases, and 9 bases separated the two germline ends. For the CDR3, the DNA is TGTGCCAGCAGCTTTACCCCTAGCTCCTACGAGCAGTACTTC. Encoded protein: CASSFTPSSYEQYF.

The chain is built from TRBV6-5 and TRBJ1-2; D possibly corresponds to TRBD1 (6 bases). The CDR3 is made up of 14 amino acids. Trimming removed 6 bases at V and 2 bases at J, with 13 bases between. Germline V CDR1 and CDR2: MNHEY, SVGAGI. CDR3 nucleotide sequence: TGTGCCAGCAGGAAGAGGGGGGGGAACTATGGCTACACCTTC. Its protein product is CASRKRGGNYGYTF.

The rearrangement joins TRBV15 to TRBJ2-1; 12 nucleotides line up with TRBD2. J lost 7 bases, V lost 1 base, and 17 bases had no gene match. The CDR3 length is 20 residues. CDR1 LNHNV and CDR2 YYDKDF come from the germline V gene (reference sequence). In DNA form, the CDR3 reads TGTGCCACCAGCAGAGGTATAGGGCTAGCGGGAGGGCCTAGGGGAAATGAGCAGTTCTTC. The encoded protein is CATSRGIGLAGGPRGNEQFF.

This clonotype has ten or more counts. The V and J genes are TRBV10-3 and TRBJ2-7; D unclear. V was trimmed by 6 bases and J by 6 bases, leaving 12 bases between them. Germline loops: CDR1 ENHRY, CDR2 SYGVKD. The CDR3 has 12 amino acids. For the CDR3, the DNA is TGTGCCATCAGCGAAGATTTCGCCGAGCAGTACTTC. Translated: CAISEDFAEQYF.

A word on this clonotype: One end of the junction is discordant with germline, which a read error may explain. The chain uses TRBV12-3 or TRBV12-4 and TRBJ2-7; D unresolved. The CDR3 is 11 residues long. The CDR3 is CTSSQVYEQYF. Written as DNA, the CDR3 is TGTACCAGCAGTCAGGTCTACGAGCAGTACTTC.

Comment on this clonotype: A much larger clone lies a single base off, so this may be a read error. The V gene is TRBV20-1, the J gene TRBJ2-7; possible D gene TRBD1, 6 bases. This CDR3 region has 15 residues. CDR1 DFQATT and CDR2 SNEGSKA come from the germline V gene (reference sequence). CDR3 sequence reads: CGARDVTTGLGEQYF. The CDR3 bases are TGCGGTGCTAGAGATGTAACCACAGGGTTGGGCGAGCAGTACTTC.

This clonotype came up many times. The CDR3 DNA is TGCAGTGCTAGAACGGGCGGAAAAGAGACCCAGTACTTC. Translation gives CSARTGGKETQYF. The rearrangement links TRBV20-1 to TRBJ2-5; D remains ambiguous. Trimming took off 2 bases at V and 3 bases at J, with 10 bases between the two ends. This CDR3 comprises 13 residues. The germline gives CDR1 DFQATT, CDR2 SNEGSKA (reference sequence).

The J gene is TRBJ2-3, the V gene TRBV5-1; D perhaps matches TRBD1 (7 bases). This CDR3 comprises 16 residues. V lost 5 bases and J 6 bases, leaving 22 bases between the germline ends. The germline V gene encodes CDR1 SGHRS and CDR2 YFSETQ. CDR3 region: CASRHEPGGQRDTQYF. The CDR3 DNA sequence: TGCGCCAGCAGGCACGAGCCAGGGGGGCAAAGGGATACGCAGTATTTT.

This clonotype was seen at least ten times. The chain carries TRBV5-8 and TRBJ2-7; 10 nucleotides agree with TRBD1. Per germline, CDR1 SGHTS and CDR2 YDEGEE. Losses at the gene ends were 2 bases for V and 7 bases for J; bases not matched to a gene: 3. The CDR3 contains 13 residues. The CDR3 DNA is TGTGCCAGCAGCTTCTGGACAGGGGGAGAGCAGTACTTC. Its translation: CASSFWTGGEQYF.

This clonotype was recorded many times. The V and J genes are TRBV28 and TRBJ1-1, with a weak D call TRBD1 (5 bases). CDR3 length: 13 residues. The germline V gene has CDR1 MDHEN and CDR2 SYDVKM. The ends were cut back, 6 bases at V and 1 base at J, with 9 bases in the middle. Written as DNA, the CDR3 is TGTGCCAGCAGGGAGGGGTGGAACACTGAAGCTTTCTTT. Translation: CASREGWNTEAFF.

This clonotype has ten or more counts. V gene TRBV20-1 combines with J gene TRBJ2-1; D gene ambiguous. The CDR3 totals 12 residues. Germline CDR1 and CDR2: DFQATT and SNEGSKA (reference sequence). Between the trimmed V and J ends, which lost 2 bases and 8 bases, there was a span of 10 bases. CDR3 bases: TGCAGTGCTAGATCCGTAGTCGATGAGCAGTTCTTC. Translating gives CSARSVVDEQFF.

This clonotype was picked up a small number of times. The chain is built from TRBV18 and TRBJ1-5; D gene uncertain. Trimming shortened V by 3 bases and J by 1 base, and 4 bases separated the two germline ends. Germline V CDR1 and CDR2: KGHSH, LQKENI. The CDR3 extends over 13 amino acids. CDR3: CASSPGSNQPQHF. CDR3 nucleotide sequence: TGTGCCAGCTCACCCGGCAGCAATCAGCCCCAGCATTTT. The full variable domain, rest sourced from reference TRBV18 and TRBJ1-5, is NAGVMQNPRHLVRRRGQEARLRCSPMKGHSHVYWYRQLPEEGLKFMVYLQKENIIDESGMPKERFSAEFPKEGPSILRIQQVVRGDSAAYFCASSPGSNQPQHFGDGTRLSIL.

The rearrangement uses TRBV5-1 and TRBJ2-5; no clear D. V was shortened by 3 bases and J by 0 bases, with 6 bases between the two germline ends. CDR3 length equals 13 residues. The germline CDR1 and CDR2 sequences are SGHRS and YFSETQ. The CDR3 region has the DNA TGCGCCAGCAGCTCCGCGGACCAAGAGACCCAGTACTTC. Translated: CASSSADQETQYF.

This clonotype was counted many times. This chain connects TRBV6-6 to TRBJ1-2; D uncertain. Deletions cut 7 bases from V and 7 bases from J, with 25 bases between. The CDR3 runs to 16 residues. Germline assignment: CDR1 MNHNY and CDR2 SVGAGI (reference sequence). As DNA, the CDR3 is TGTGCCAGCACCACAAAAGCACAGACTATGTCGGGTGGCTACACCTTC. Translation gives CASTTKAQTMSGGYTF.

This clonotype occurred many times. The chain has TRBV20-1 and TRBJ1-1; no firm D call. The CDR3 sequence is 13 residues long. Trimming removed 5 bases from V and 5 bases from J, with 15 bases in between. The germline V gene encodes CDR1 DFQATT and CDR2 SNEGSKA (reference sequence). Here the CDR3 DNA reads TGCAGTGCTCCAAGCACGCTTGGGACTGAAGCTTTCTTT. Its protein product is CSAPSTLGTEAFF.